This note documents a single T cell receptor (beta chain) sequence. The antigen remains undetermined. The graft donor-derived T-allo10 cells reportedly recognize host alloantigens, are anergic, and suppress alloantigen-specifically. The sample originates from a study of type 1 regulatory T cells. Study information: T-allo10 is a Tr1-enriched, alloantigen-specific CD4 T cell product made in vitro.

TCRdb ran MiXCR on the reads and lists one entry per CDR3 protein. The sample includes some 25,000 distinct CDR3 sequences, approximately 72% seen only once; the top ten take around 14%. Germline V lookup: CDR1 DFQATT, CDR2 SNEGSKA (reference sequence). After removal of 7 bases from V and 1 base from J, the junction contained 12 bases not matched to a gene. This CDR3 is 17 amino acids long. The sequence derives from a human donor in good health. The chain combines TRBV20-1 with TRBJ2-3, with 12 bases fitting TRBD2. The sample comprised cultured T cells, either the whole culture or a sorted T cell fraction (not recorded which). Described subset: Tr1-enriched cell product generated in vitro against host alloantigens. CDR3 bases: TGCAGTGTTTCTGGACTAGCGGGGCCCTATGGCACAGATACGCAGTATTTT. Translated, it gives CSVSGLAGPYGTDTQYF.